Presented here are 17 T cell receptor beta chains from one specimen sequenced in a study of T-cell memory formation after mild COVID-19. MiXCR was run by TCRdb on the 5' RACE reads, yielding one entry per CDR3 protein. The sample includes about 340,000 distinct CDR3 sequences, 20% to 25% seen only once; the top ten take approximately 13%. Sequencing was performed on PBMCs or a T cell subset sorted from them (not recorded which). The receptors were gathered from an adult woman who had mild COVID-19 (a few samples of this study predate the infection). Cell type and time point are not known.

The chain has TRBV4-1 and TRBJ2-1; perhaps TRBD2 as D (7 bases). With 3 bases removed from V and 9 bases from J, the gap between germline ends came to 21 bases. This CDR3 spans 16 amino acids. CDR1 is MGHRA, CDR2 YSYEKL, per germline. The CDR3 loop reads CASSQGLAGAAGEQFF. For the CDR3, the DNA is TGCGCCAGCAGCCAGGGGTTGGCGGGGGCCGCCGGTGAGCAGTTCTTC.

The sample holds a few counts of this clonotype. This chain joins TRBV27 and TRBJ2-3; 8 bases match TRBD2. Germline CDR1 and CDR2: MNHEY and SMNVEV (reference sequence). The CDR3 runs 16 residues. The junction had 5 bases not matched to a gene; V was cut back by 2 bases and J by 1 base. CDR3 protein: CASSLRTAGGTDTQYF. As DNA, the CDR3 is TGTGCCAGCAGTTTAAGAACAGCGGGGGGCACAGATACGCAGTATTTT.

The chain carries TRBV9 and TRBJ2-7; 8 bases align to TRBD1. The V segment lost 4 bases and the J segment 6 bases; nucleotides outside the gene matches: 18. CDR1 and CDR2 (germline): SGDLS, YYNGEE. The CDR3 sequence is 17 residues long. The CDR3 DNA reads as TGTGCCAGCAGCCCTAGTATGCTTAGGCAGGGGGCCGGCGAGCAGTACTTC. This encodes CASSPSMLRQGAGEQYF.

As DNA, the CDR3 is TGTGCCAGCAGCTTGGCCGGGACCCGGCAGTATTTT. Translation gives CASSLAGTRQYF. This rearrangement joins TRBV7-3 to TRBJ2-3, with D perhaps TRBD1 or TRBD2 (5 bases each). Germline V lookup: CDR1 SGHTA, CDR2 FQGTGA. The CDR3 sequence is 12 residues long. Trimming cost V 3 bases and J 11 bases, with 12 bases left between them.

The CDR3 spells CSVQPPQGARYSTEAFF. The DNA for the CDR3 is TGCAGCGTCCAACCGCCTCAGGGGGCGAGATACAGCACTGAAGCTTTCTTT. The chain joins TRBV29-1 to TRBJ1-1; TRBD1 agrees at 8 bases. The CDR3 has 17 amino acids. Germline values: CDR1 SQVTM, CDR2 ANQGSEA. J was trimmed by 4 bases and V by 6 bases; bases with no gene match: 19.

The rearrangement joins TRBV20-1 to TRBJ1-1, with 9 nucleotides matching TRBD1. CDR1 is DFQATT and CDR2 is SNEGSKA in the germline V gene (reference sequence). After removal of 2 bases from V and 5 bases from J, the junction contained 12 bases not matched to a gene. The CDR3 covers 16 residues. CDR3 in DNA: TGCAGTGCTAGATTGATACCGGGACAGGGAGGGACTGAAGCTTTCTTT. Amino acids: CSARLIPGQGGTEAFF.

The chain recombines TRBV5-4 with TRBJ1-2, with 7 nucleotides matching TRBD1. Germline-derived CDR1 and CDR2 are SGHNT and YYREEE (reference sequence). This CDR3 contains 13 residues. With 0 bases clipped from V and 5 bases from J, the junction kept 1 base outside the gene matches. The DNA for the CDR3 is TGTGCCAGCAGCTTGGCGGGACAGTATGGCTACACCTTC. Protein product: CASSLAGQYGYTF. The complete variable domain, with remaining parts taken from reference TRBV5-4 and TRBJ1-2, reads ETGVTQSPTHLIKTRGQQVTLRCSSQSGHNTVSWYQQALGQGPQFIFQYYREEENGRGNFPPRFSGLQFPNYSSELNVNALELDDSALYLCASSLAGQYGYTFGSGTRLTVV.

This clonotype was observed a handful of times. The chain combines TRBV12-3 or TRBV12-4 with TRBJ2-6, with TRBD1 identical over 7 bases. The CDR3 contains 15 residues. Trimming cost V 5 bases and J 4 bases; bases outside gene matches: 5. Written as DNA, the CDR3 is TGTGCCAGCAGTGCACAGGGGATGGGGGCCAACGTCCTGACTTTC. Protein sequence: CASSAQGMGANVLTF.

This clonotype was recorded a few times. The chain employs TRBV9 and TRBJ2-1, with no clear D. Germline assignment: CDR1 SGDLS and CDR2 YYNGEE. Trimming removed 0 bases from V and 8 bases from J, with 12 bases in between. This CDR3 is 14 amino acids long. The CDR3 loop is CASSVENASDEQFF. CDR3 sequence (DNA): TGTGCCAGCAGCGTAGAAAACGCCTCGGATGAGCAGTTCTTC.

V and J are TRBV5-1 and TRBJ2-1, with D unresolved. With 4 bases removed from V and 0 bases from J, the gap between germline ends came to 8 bases. The V gene's germline CDR1 is SGHRS and CDR2 YFSETQ. CDR3 length equals 14 residues. Here the CDR3 reads CASSRSSSYNEQFF. For the CDR3, the DNA is TGCGCCAGCAGCAGGTCTAGCTCCTACAATGAGCAGTTCTTC.

The rearrangement links TRBV12-3 or TRBV12-4 to TRBJ2-7; D is unclear. Trimming left V 5 bases short and J 3 bases short, with 5 bases between. CDR3 length equals 11 residues. Here the CDR3 DNA reads TGTGCCAGCAGTCGCCGCTACGAGCAGTACTTC. Its protein is CASSRRYEQYF.

This clonotype was observed a few times. V and J are TRBV7-9 and TRBJ2-1, with D perhaps assigned TRBD1 or TRBD2 (5 bases each). This CDR3 region has 16 residues. Germline-derived CDR1 and CDR2 are SEHNR and FQNEAQ (reference sequence). Trimming took off 4 bases at V and 9 bases at J, with 22 bases between the two ends. CDR3 nucleotides: TGTGCCAGCAGCTCCCCCGGGACGCGATCTTTTTTTGAGCAGTTCTTC. This gives the protein CASSSPGTRSFFEQFF.

V is TRBV9 and J is TRBJ2-1, with TRBD1 as a possible D gene (6 bases). V dropped 0 bases and J dropped 4 bases, with 11 bases sitting between them. Germline CDR1 is SGDLS and CDR2 is YYNGEE. The CDR3 is 15 residues long. CDR3 sequence reads: CASSVDGQPYNEQFF. DNA for the CDR3: TGTGCCAGCAGCGTAGACGGACAGCCATACAATGAGCAGTTCTTC.

The V and J genes are TRBV6-5 and TRBJ1-1, with a tentative D call TRBD1 (6 bases). CDR3 length: 14 residues. V was trimmed by 7 bases and J by 5 bases, leaving 17 bases between them. Germline V gene data show CDR1 as MNHEY and CDR2 as SVGAGI. For the CDR3, the DNA is TGTGCCAGCACCTTGACCCAAGGACAGACTGAAGCTTTCTTT. Its protein is CASTLTQGQTEAFF.

This clonotype was picked up a small number of times. CDR3 sequence reads: CAWSRQGGEQYF. Written as DNA, the CDR3 is TGTGCCTGGAGCCGACAGGGGGGTGAGCAGTACTTC. The chain has TRBV30 and TRBJ2-7, with 9 bases matching TRBD1. The CDR3 runs 12 residues. Germline V CDR1 and CDR2: GTSNPN, SVGIG (reference sequence). Losses at the gene ends were 3 bases for V and 7 bases for J; bases not matched to a gene: 4.

This clonotype was counted a few times. The rearrangement joins TRBV7-2 to TRBJ2-2; D is ambiguous. The V gene's germline CDR1 is SGHTA and CDR2 FQGNSA. The CDR3 covers 15 residues. Deletions cut 8 bases from V and 5 bases from J, with 18 bases between. CDR3 sequence reads: CASAMEGLRTGELFF. As DNA, the CDR3 is TGTGCCAGCGCCATGGAAGGCTTAAGGACCGGGGAGCTGTTTTTT.

The CDR3 reads CASSVQGQGQETQYF. CDR3 DNA: TGTGCCAGCAGTGTACAGGGCCAGGGGCAAGAGACCCAGTACTTC. The chain recombines TRBV12-3 or TRBV12-4 with TRBJ2-5; D possibly corresponds to TRBD1 (6 bases). Trimming removed 5 bases from V and 2 bases from J, with 15 bases in between. The CDR3 is 15 residues long.